This T cell receptor beta chain was sequenced for a study of T cell repertoires in cytomegalovirus infection. Study-wide context: Selection of CMV epitopes for the study included recently identified HLA-C-restricted and well-studied HLA-B-restricted ones.

TCRdb ran MiXCR on the reads and lists one entry per CDR3 protein. In the table there are about 500,000 distinct CDR3 sequences, 30% to 40% of which are singletons. CDR1 is MNHEY and CDR2 is SVGAGI in the germline V gene. Trimming cost V 7 bases and J 6 bases, with 14 bases left between them. This CDR3 region has 13 residues. As concerns this clonotype: Its antigen is currently unknown.

This chain links TRBV6-5 with TRBJ2-3, with D perhaps TRBD1 (5 bases). The sample in question was cultured PBMCs, obtained from culture after CMV antigen stimulation. The source is a human donor in good health (CMV status not recorded). Some clones in this sample may be carry-over from other donors' samples. The CDR3 loop is CASTRAGSDTQYF. For the CDR3, the DNA is TGTGCCAGCACCCGGGCAGGGTCGGATACGCAGTATTTT.